The entry below describes one T cell receptor beta chain. This clonotype was recorded at least ten times. It has no known antigen specificity. There are no base qualities to consult, and no much larger clone falls within one base. The receptor library was made with 5' RACE. The sequencer was an Illumina HiSeq 2500. A second PCR of roughly 6 to 11 cycles was run with a J-beta primer mix and a sample-barcoded 5' primer. A template-switch 5' adaptor carrying 12 random nucleotides introduced a unique molecular identifier onto each TCR beta cDNA molecule. Each sample yielded at least 2.5 million CDR3-containing paired-end reads. First-strand cDNA synthesis was performed from all RNA using the Mint cDNA synthesis kit, with priming by a TRBC-specific oligonucleotide. Following uracil-DNA glycosylase treatment, a first 18-cycle PCR with universal primers M1SS and BC2_uni_R was performed on all cDNA. As for the original processing: For normalization, 1 million high-quality reads, each with a distinct molecular identifier, were randomly selected from each sample. Instead of being binned into consensus sequences, reads with shared molecular identifiers were discarded. MiTCR, run with a Q25 quality threshold and the strictest error-elimination algorithm, handled CDR3 identification, clonotype clustering and error correction. A nonparametric unseen species model using Euler transformation provided a lower-bound estimate of total TCR beta diversity. TCRdb reran the public reads through fastp at Q25 and MiXCR, keeping productive beta chains. Entries that share a CDR3 protein sequence are merged under the most common genes and DNA. The V and J calls shown here were made by TCRdb, not taken from the authors' results. The table for this sample lists about 650,000 distinct CDR3 sequences; about a third of them were counted only once. Clones ranked in the top ten supply just over 15% of the sample.

The roughly 39 donors, aged about 6 to 95 years, were systemically healthy Caucasian individuals from Russia. Approximately 9.7 milliliters of peripheral blood were drawn from each donor into EDTA-treated Vacutainer tubes. Ficoll-Paque density-gradient centrifugation was used to isolate PBMCs, with at least 6 million per sample. Total RNA, at least 6 micrograms per sample, was extracted from PBMCs with Trizol reagent. Naive CD45RAhigh/CD27high T cell percentages were measured by flow cytometry on a PBMC aliquot from every donor. Sequences SGHRS (CDR1) and YFSETQ (CDR2) are obtained from the germline V gene. The cysteine opens and the phenylalanine closes a CDR3 of 15 amino acids. The entry retains the CDR3 DNA only, 45 bases that are in frame from base 1. The V end gives up 1 base and the J end 5 bases, leaving 8 bases in the junction not matched to a gene. The data were taken from a study of blood T cells in healthy people across ages (dated by TCRdb to between 2014 and 2016). In the study overall: Template switching captured roughly one uniquely barcoded TCR beta cDNA molecule per two T cells in model experiments. Using deep sequencing normalized with unique cDNA molecular identifiers, the study measured how TCR beta repertoire diversity changes with age. The donors were divided into four age groups: young (average about 16 years), middle-aged (about 39), aged (around 67) and long-lived (nearly 85). Donors of different ages were randomly distributed across sequencing lanes to avoid experimental bias. Two additional independent replicas of 1 million unique cDNA reads from the same blood draw were analyzed for two donors (one aged 18 to 30 and one aged 80 or older). On the study overall, not on this receptor specifically: Observed TCR beta diversity correlated strongly with the percentage of naive T cells measured by flow cytometry. Observed TCR beta diversity per million T cells fell roughly linearly with age, and a significant reduction was already apparent by age roughly 40. Donor CMV infection status was unknown, potentially confounding age-related changes in expanded clonotypes. The long-lived group showed more naive CD4+ T cells, fewer expanded clones and increased TCR diversity than the aged group, suggesting age selection. Since profiling was done on bulk unsorted PBMCs, naive and antigen-experienced compartments could not be conclusively compared. Estimates of total diversity based on one million sequenced T cells were considered lower bounds and underestimates.

The receptor was isolated from a woman of 80 years or more in good health. Donor details come from another sample of the same person, matched by shared clones. Recombination connected TRBV5-1 to TRBJ2-5; 7 central nucleotides agree with TRBD1. Sequencing was done on a sample of blood. The CDR3 region has the sequence CASSLSGQISETQYF. The bases are TGCGCCAGCAGCTTGTCGGGACAGATCTCGGAGACCCAGTACTTC.